These 6 T cell receptor beta chains were all obtained from the same sample, sequenced in a study of cytomegalovirus exposure and HLA in healthy donors. Produced via immunoSEQ multiplex PCR; TCRdb's table is partial and in-frame only. The table has over 250,000 clones, just over 85% seen once; the top ten hold roughly 1%. Material for sequencing was PBMCs. All receptors come from a woman aged 18-29 years in good health and CMV-seronegative.

On this clone: In the same sample, other DNA sequences code for this CDR3. J is TRBJ1-2 and V is TRBV18, with D maybe TRBD1 (5 bases). CDR3 length: 12 amino acids. Germline V gene sequence: CDR1 KGHSH, CDR2 LQKENI. V lost 6 bases and J lost 8, with 13 bases in between. CDR3 region: CASSPLGGGYTF. The DNA of the CDR3 is TGTGCCAGCTCCCCGCTTGGGGGGGGCTACACCTTC. The full variable domain, completed using reference TRBV18 and TRBJ1-2, is NAGVMQNPRHLVRRRGQEARLRCSPMKGHSHVYWYRQLPEEGLKFMVYLQKENIIDESGMPKERFSAEFPKEGPSILRIQQVVRGDSAAYFCASSPLGGGYTFGSGTRLTVV.

The genes are TRBV29-1 and TRBJ1-4; 7 positions match TRBD1. Unmatched junction bases numbered 7, after V lost 7 bases and J lost 2 bases. The CDR3 totals 14 residues. Germline values: CDR1 SQVTM, CDR2 ANQGSEA. CDR3 amino acids: CSAIQGFTNEKLFF. The CDR3 nucleotides are TGCAGCGCAATACAGGGGTTCACTAATGAAAAACTGTTTTTT.

The V gene is TRBV14, the J gene TRBJ1-1; tentatively, D is TRBD1 (5 bases). This CDR3 is 13 amino acids long. Per germline, CDR1 SGHDN and CDR2 FVKESK. V was shortened by 2 bases and J by 4 bases, with 8 bases between the two germline ends. CDR3 sequence: CASSQQGTTEAFF. The CDR3 nucleotides are TGTGCCAGCAGCCAACAGGGTACCACTGAAGCTTTCTTT.

The J gene is TRBJ1-2, the V gene TRBV4-3; D gene ambiguous. Germline V lookup: CDR1 LGHNA, CDR2 YSLEER. This CDR3 contains 14 residues. The germline V and J ends were trimmed by 0 bases and 2 bases, with 7 bases remaining between them. The CDR3, as DNA: TGCGCCAGCAGCCAAGATACGGGGAACTATGGCTACACCTTC. It yields the protein CASSQDTGNYGYTF.

The gene calls are TRBV9 and TRBJ1-1, with unresolved D. The CDR3 is made up of 14 amino acids. CDR1 and CDR2 from the germline V gene are SGDLS and YYNGEE. Trimming shortened V by 0 bases and J by 7 bases, and 13 bases separated the two germline ends. The CDR3 DNA is TGTGCCAGCAGCGTAGCCCCGGGGTCGAATGAAGCTTTCTTT. It encodes CASSVAPGSNEAFF. Combining the CDR3 with reference TRBV9 and TRBJ1-1 gives the whole variable domain DSGVTQTPKHLITATGQRVTLRCSPRSGDLSVYWYQQSLDQGLQFLIQYYNGEERAKGNILERFSAQQFPDLHSELNLSSLELGDSALYFCASSVAPGSNEAFFGQGTRLTVV.

The chain has TRBV28 and TRBJ1-1, with TRBD1 identical over 7 bases. Looked up from germline, CDR1 is MDHEN and CDR2 is SYDVKM. The CDR3 is 15 residues long. The junction had 6 bases not matched to a gene; V was cut back by 4 bases and J by 1 base. CDR3 sequence reads: CASSSHGTANTEAFF. CDR3 nucleotides: TGTGCCAGCAGTTCTCACGGGACAGCGAACACTGAAGCTTTCTTT.